What follows are 5 T cell receptor beta chains derived from one specimen sequenced in a study of human T cells and chemical hapten exposure. Time point: healthy volunteer bleed at 6 weeks. Total RNA was extracted from unfractionated whole blood. MiXCR, run by TCRdb on the RACE reads, gives a single entry per CDR3 protein. This table holds 55,000 to 75,000 distinct CDR3 sequences, approximately 6.1% found once. The sequenced sample was whole blood. These receptors all stem from a female donor in good health. Some clones in this sample may be carry-over from other donors' samples.

This clonotype was picked up many times. V usage is TRBV20-1 and J usage is TRBJ1-2; D uncertain. This CDR3 spans 13 amino acids. V was pared by 0 bases and J by 3 bases, with 8 bases between. From germline, CDR1 is DFQATT and CDR2 SNEGSKA (reference sequence). The CDR3 loop reads CSARDRLDYGYTF. CDR3 nucleotides: TGCAGTGCTAGAGATCGACTGGACTATGGCTACACCTTC.

This clonotype has just a few counts. The chain joins TRBV27 to TRBJ2-5; 7 positions agree with TRBD2. Unmatched junction bases numbered 3, after V lost 4 bases and J lost 4 bases. CDR1 and CDR2 (germline): MNHEY, SMNVEV (reference sequence). The CDR3 has 13 residues. The CDR3 DNA reads as TGTGCCAGCAGTTCAGCGGGAAGAGAGACCCAGTACTTC. Translated: CASSSAGRETQYF.

This clonotype was counted a few times. V gene TRBV29-1 combines with J gene TRBJ2-3, with D perhaps TRBD1 (6 bases). The CDR3 covers 14 residues. Trimming stripped 7 bases from V and 4 bases from J, with 18 bases between. In germline, CDR1 is SQVTM, CDR2 ANQGSEA. CDR3 residues: CSACRRTASDTQYF. In nucleotides, the CDR3 is TGCAGCGCCTGTCGTAGGACAGCCTCAGATACGCAGTATTTT.

This clonotype was observed at least ten times. CDR3 amino acids: CSARGPSGSEQFF. The CDR3 region has the DNA TGCAGTGCTAGAGGCCCTAGCGGGAGCGAGCAGTTCTTC. The chain uses TRBV20-1 and TRBJ2-1, with 10 bases lining up with TRBD2. Germline assignment: CDR1 DFQATT and CDR2 SNEGSKA (reference sequence). V was pared by 1 base and J by 10 bases, with 4 bases of the junction left unmatched. The CDR3 loop spans 13 amino acids.

The chain links TRBV21-1 to TRBJ2-2; TRBD1 is taken as the D call from the table, unchecked against the DNA. TRBV21-1 is a known pseudogene. The CDR3 is made up of 15 amino acids. Here the CDR3 DNA reads TGTGCCATCCCTCCGGGACAGGGTAACATCGGGGAGCTGTTTTTT. Amino acid sequence: CAIPPGQGNIGELFF.